This is a list of T cell receptor beta chains from one sample in a study of T cell responses to AZD1222 COVID-19 vaccine. Assay used: immunoSEQ multiplex PCR; TCRdb lists only in-frame clones, some missing. Here the sample spans 200,000 to 250,000 clones, 94% being singletons. This material consisted of peripheral blood, taken 28 days after the second dose of the MenACWY control vaccine. These receptors originate from an adult who received the MenACWY meningococcal vaccine as a control. Each CDR3 is given with its conserved first and last residue. D genes are given only for firm matches. Only part of the rows carry a size: once, few, many, or a class if the clone is expanded.

D gene: TRBD2
V gene: TRBV9
J gene: TRBJ2-3
clone size: -
CDR3 DNA: TGTGCCAGCAGCGGGCGGGGCAGGCCCGGGGGGGGCACAGATACGCAGTATTTT
CDR3 protein: CASSGRGRPGGGTDTQYF

D gene: -
V gene: TRBV24-1
J gene: TRBJ2-1
clone size: -
CDR3 DNA: TGTGCCACCAGTGATCCAGGACTGCCTAACAATGAGCAGTTCTTC
CDR3 protein: CATSDPGLPNNEQFF

D gene: -
V gene: TRBV5-6
J gene: TRBJ2-7
clone size: -
CDR3 DNA: TGTGCCAGCAGCTCTCGGAAGGACGGGGCGCACGAGCAGTACTTC
CDR3 protein: CASSSRKDGAHEQYF

D gene: TRBD1
V gene: TRBV19
J gene: TRBJ1-5
clone size: -
CDR3 DNA: TGTGCCAGTAAGGACAGGGGTTTCGGCAATCAGCCCCAGCATTTT
CDR3 protein: CASKDRGFGNQPQHF

D gene: -
V gene: TRBV27
J gene: TRBJ2-3
clone size: -
CDR3 DNA: TGTGCCAGCAGTTTATTGGGGCAGTCCGGGGATACGCAGTATTTT
CDR3 protein: CASSLLGQSGDTQYF

D gene: TRBD1
V gene: TRBV28
J gene: TRBJ2-2
clone size: -
CDR3 DNA: TGTGCCAGCAGTTCAGCCGGGACAGGGAACACCGGGGAGCTGTTTTTT
CDR3 protein: CASSSAGTGNTGELFF

D gene: -
V gene: TRBV30
J gene: TRBJ1-5
clone size: -
CDR3 DNA: TGTGCCTGGAGTCGAAGCGGGACCCAGCCCCAGCATTTT
CDR3 protein: CAWSRSGTQPQHF

D gene: -
V gene: TRBV27
J gene: TRBJ2-3
clone size: -
CDR3 DNA: TGTGCCAGCAGTCCCCAACCCCTAGCTTCAGATACGCAGTATTTT
CDR3 protein: CASSPQPLASDTQYF

D gene: -
V gene: TRBV28
J gene: TRBJ2-5
clone size: once
CDR3 DNA: TGTGCCAGCAGTTCCCTTAGGGGGCGGGAGAGCGAGACCCAGTACTTC
CDR3 protein: CASSSLRGRESETQYF

D gene: -
V gene: TRBV2
J gene: TRBJ2-1
clone size: -
CDR3 DNA: TGTGCCAGCAGTGGTCGCGGGCTGGGCTACAATGAGCAGTTCTTC
CDR3 protein: CASSGRGLGYNEQFF

D gene: -
V gene: TRBV24-1
J gene: TRBJ1-2
clone size: -
CDR3 DNA: TGTGCCACCAGTGCGGCAGGCTCTAACTATGGCTACACCTTC
CDR3 protein: CATSAAGSNYGYTF

D gene: TRBD1
V gene: TRBV13
J gene: TRBJ1-2
clone size: -
CDR3 DNA: TGTGCCAGCAGCGAGAGAGGACAGGTCTATGGCTACACCTTC
CDR3 protein: CASSERGQVYGYTF

D gene: -
V gene: TRBV7-9
J gene: TRBJ1-2
clone size: -
CDR3 DNA: TGTGCCAGCAGCTTAAGCGGGAATGGCTACACCTTC
CDR3 protein: CASSLSGNGYTF

D gene: TRBD1
V gene: TRBV7-3
J gene: TRBJ2-2
clone size: once
CDR3 DNA: TGTGCCAGCACCTCCGGGACAGGCAACACCGGGGAGCTGTTTTTT
CDR3 protein: CASTSGTGNTGELFF

D gene: -
V gene: TRBV28
J gene: TRBJ1-1
clone size: once
CDR3 DNA: TGTGCCAGCAGCCACCGGGGGGTTACCGAAGCTTTCTTT
CDR3 protein: CASSHRGVTEAFF

D gene: TRBD2
V gene: TRBV7-2
J gene: TRBJ2-1
clone size: once
CDR3 DNA: TGTGCCAGCCTAGCGGGATATACGAGCAATGAGCAGTTCTTC
CDR3 protein: CASLAGYTSNEQFF

D gene: TRBD1
V gene: TRBV28
J gene: TRBJ2-7
clone size: -
CDR3 DNA: TGTGCCAGCGGGCTACAGGGGATTTTAATACACTTC
CDR3 protein: CASGLQGILIHF

D gene: -
V gene: TRBV12-3/TRBV12-4
J gene: TRBJ1-1
clone size: -
CDR3 DNA: TGTGCCAGCACGGGAGATTCGAACACTGAAGCTTTCTTT
CDR3 protein: CASTGDSNTEAFF

D gene: TRBD1
V gene: TRBV27
J gene: TRBJ1-2
clone size: -
CDR3 DNA: TGTGCCAGCAGTTTTGGGACAGGGGTTGGCTACACCTTC
CDR3 protein: CASSFGTGVGYTF

D gene: -
V gene: TRBV27
J gene: TRBJ1-5
clone size: -
CDR3 DNA: TGTGCCAGCAGTTTACAGGGGCGGGCAGGGAAACAACAGCCCCAGCATTTT
CDR3 protein: CASSLQGRAGKQQPQHF

D gene: -
V gene: TRBV5-6
J gene: TRBJ2-7
clone size: -
CDR3 DNA: TGTGCCAGCAGCTTATCGGGGGGCGGCTCCTACGAGCAGTACTTC
CDR3 protein: CASSLSGGGSYEQYF

D gene: -
V gene: TRBV24-1
J gene: TRBJ2-7
clone size: -
CDR3 DNA: TGTGCCACCAGTGATTTTGAGCGGGACAGGAGTATCTACGAGCAGTACTTC
CDR3 protein: CATSDFERDRSIYEQYF

D gene: -
V gene: TRBV7-3
J gene: TRBJ1-1
clone size: -
CDR3 DNA: TGTGCCAGCAGTCGACGGTGGGACACTGAAGCTTTCTTT
CDR3 protein: CASSRRWDTEAFF

D gene: -
V gene: TRBV28
J gene: TRBJ1-2
clone size: -
CDR3 DNA: TGTGCCAGCAGTGAAGGGTATATCTATGGCTACACCTTC
CDR3 protein: CASSEGYIYGYTF

D gene: TRBD2
V gene: TRBV29-1
J gene: TRBJ2-1
clone size: -
CDR3 DNA: TGCAGCGTTGGACTAGCGGGGGGGGTGGAGCAGTTCTTC
CDR3 protein: CSVGLAGGVEQFF

D gene: TRBD1
V gene: TRBV4-3
J gene: TRBJ1-4
clone size: -
CDR3 DNA: TGCGCCAGCAGCTCAAGCCAGGGGGGTGAAAAACTGTTTTTT
CDR3 protein: CASSSSQGGEKLFF

D gene: TRBD2
V gene: TRBV27
J gene: TRBJ2-1
clone size: -
CDR3 DNA: TGTGCCAGCAAGGGACTAGCGTTCGGTGAGCAGTTCTTC
CDR3 protein: CASKGLAFGEQFF

D gene: -
V gene: TRBV4-2
J gene: TRBJ1-2
clone size: -
CDR3 DNA: TGTGCCAGCAGCCAAGCAGCCGACAGTAACTATGGCTACACCTTC
CDR3 protein: CASSQAADSNYGYTF

D gene: TRBD1
V gene: TRBV19
J gene: TRBJ2-7
clone size: once
CDR3 DNA: TGTGCCAGTAGTCTCGGGACAGGGGACCACTACGAGCAGTACTTC
CDR3 protein: CASSLGTGDHYEQYF

D gene: -
V gene: TRBV2
J gene: TRBJ1-4
clone size: -
CDR3 DNA: TGTGCCACACAGGGAACTAATGAAAAACTGTTTTTT
CDR3 protein: CATQGTNEKLFF

D gene: -
V gene: TRBV7-3
J gene: TRBJ2-3
clone size: -
CDR3 DNA: TGTGCCAGCAGCCCGGGGGCCTACACAGATACGCAGTATTTT
CDR3 protein: CASSPGAYTDTQYF

D gene: -
V gene: TRBV9
J gene: TRBJ1-1
clone size: -
CDR3 DNA: TGTGCCAGCAGCCCCCGGCTCCTAGGGTTTCGGGAAAACACTGAAGCTTTCTTT
CDR3 protein: CASSPRLLGFRENTEAFF

D gene: TRBD2
V gene: TRBV7-9
J gene: TRBJ2-3
clone size: -
CDR3 DNA: TGTGCCAGCACCCCTAGCGGGGGGGCAGATACGCAGTATTTT
CDR3 protein: CASTPSGGADTQYF

D gene: -
V gene: TRBV6-5
J gene: TRBJ1-1
clone size: -
CDR3 DNA: TGTGCCAGCAAAGATCAACGAAGTCGCGTTATCGGGTTCTTT
CDR3 protein: CASKDQRSRVIGFF

D gene: TRBD1
V gene: TRBV7-9
J gene: TRBJ1-1
clone size: -
CDR3 DNA: TGTGCCAGCAGTTGGGACAGGGGGACTGAAGCTTTCTTT
CDR3 protein: CASSWDRGTEAFF

D gene: -
V gene: TRBV21-1
J gene: TRBJ2-7
clone size: -
CDR3 DNA: TGTGCCAGCAGCAAAGAGCACAGCCCCCAGCAGTACTTC
CDR3 protein: CASSKEHSPQQYF

D gene: TRBD2
V gene: TRBV3-1/TRBV3-2
J gene: TRBJ2-7
clone size: -
CDR3 DNA: TGTGCCAGCAGCCAGAGGACTAGCGGGAGGGACGAGCAGTACTTC
CDR3 protein: CASSQRTSGRDEQYF

D gene: TRBD1
V gene: TRBV27
J gene: TRBJ2-7
clone size: -
CDR3 DNA: TGTGCCAGCAGTTTATTGGGACAGGGGGCTTACGAGCAGTACTTC
CDR3 protein: CASSLLGQGAYEQYF

D gene: -
V gene: TRBV9
J gene: TRBJ1-4
clone size: once
CDR3 DNA: TGTGCCAGCAGCACGGGACTGCAAAATGAAAAACTGTTTTTT
CDR3 protein: CASSTGLQNEKLFF

D gene: -
V gene: TRBV5-1
J gene: TRBJ1-1
clone size: -
CDR3 DNA: TGCGCCAGCTCCTTGACAGGTGAAGCTTTCTTT
CDR3 protein: CASSLTGEAFF

D gene: -
V gene: TRBV20-1
J gene: TRBJ1-5
clone size: -
CDR3 DNA: TGCAGTGCTAGTGGTGGGCCCCAGCATTTT
CDR3 protein: CSASGGPQHF

D gene: TRBD2
V gene: TRBV6-5
J gene: TRBJ2-7
clone size: -
CDR3 DNA: TGTGCCAGCCTAAGGTGGACTAGCGGGAGAGACGAGCAGTACTTC
CDR3 protein: CASLRWTSGRDEQYF

D gene: TRBD2
V gene: TRBV7-6
J gene: TRBJ2-1
clone size: -
CDR3 DNA: TGTGCCAGCAGCTTCGGCGGGGGGGCTTACAATGAGCAGTTCTTC
CDR3 protein: CASSFGGGAYNEQFF

D gene: -
V gene: TRBV7-9
J gene: TRBJ2-3
clone size: -
CDR3 DNA: TGTGCCAGCAGCTTAAGGACGCTACTCACAGATACGCAGTATTTT
CDR3 protein: CASSLRTLLTDTQYF

D gene: -
V gene: TRBV28
J gene: TRBJ2-3
clone size: -
CDR3 DNA: TGTGCCAGCAGTTCAGGGGAGTTCACAGATACGCAGTATTTT
CDR3 protein: CASSSGEFTDTQYF

D gene: -
V gene: TRBV28
J gene: TRBJ1-2
clone size: -
CDR3 DNA: TGTGCCAGCCTCCCCGCAGGGACCAGCTATGGCTACACCTTC
CDR3 protein: CASLPAGTSYGYTF

D gene: -
V gene: TRBV7-9
J gene: TRBJ2-7
clone size: -
CDR3 DNA: TGTGCCAGCAGCTTAGGGGACTCCGCCTACGAGCAGTACTTC
CDR3 protein: CASSLGDSAYEQYF

D gene: -
V gene: TRBV19
J gene: TRBJ2-7
clone size: -
CDR3 DNA: TGTGCCAGTAAGGAGACAGTGGCGACCTACGAGCAGTACTTC
CDR3 protein: CASKETVATYEQYF

D gene: TRBD2
V gene: TRBV10-3
J gene: TRBJ2-3
clone size: -
CDR3 DNA: TGTGCCATCAGTGAGTCTAGCGGGCACTCGACCGTTACGCAGTATTTT
CDR3 protein: CAISESSGHSTVTQYF

D gene: TRBD1
V gene: TRBV7-9
J gene: TRBJ1-4
clone size: -
CDR3 DNA: TGTGCCAGCAGCTTACAGAGACAGGGGGCAGGTGAAAAACTGTTTTTT
CDR3 protein: CASSLQRQGAGEKLFF

D gene: -
V gene: TRBV2
J gene: TRBJ1-3
clone size: -
CDR3 DNA: TGTGCCAGCAGTGAAGCCCGGAACACCATATATTTT
CDR3 protein: CASSEARNTIYF

D gene: TRBD1
V gene: TRBV9
J gene: TRBJ2-5
clone size: -
CDR3 DNA: TGTGCCAGCAGCGTAACGACAGGGCCCCAAGAGACCCAGTACTTC
CDR3 protein: CASSVTTGPQETQYF

D gene: TRBD1
V gene: TRBV3-1/TRBV3-2
J gene: TRBJ2-4
clone size: -
CDR3 DNA: TGTGCCAGCAGCCCCCGGGACAGGGCGGTCGGCAAAAACATTCAGTACTTC
CDR3 protein: CASSPRDRAVGKNIQYF

D gene: -
V gene: TRBV28
J gene: TRBJ2-5
clone size: -
CDR3 DNA: TGTGCCAGCAGTAGGGACAAATTGTACCAAGAGACCCAGTACTTC
CDR3 protein: CASSRDKLYQETQYF

D gene: -
V gene: TRBV7-9
J gene: TRBJ1-1
clone size: -
CDR3 DNA: TGTGCGTCGGACACTGAAGCTTTCTTT
CDR3 protein: CASDTEAFF

D gene: -
V gene: TRBV20-1
J gene: TRBJ1-1
clone size: -
CDR3 DNA: TGCAGTGCTAGTGACGACTCGATTTCTCGGGACACTGAAGCTTTCTTT
CDR3 protein: CSASDDSISRDTEAFF

D gene: -
V gene: TRBV12-3/TRBV12-4
J gene: TRBJ1-6
clone size: -
CDR3 DNA: TGTGCCAGCAGCCTGGACGGGAATTCACCCCTCCACTTT
CDR3 protein: CASSLDGNSPLHF

D gene: -
V gene: TRBV5-6
J gene: TRBJ1-2
clone size: -
CDR3 DNA: TGTGCCAGCAACCTCTTTACAGGGAACTATGGCTACACCTTC
CDR3 protein: CASNLFTGNYGYTF

D gene: TRBD1
V gene: TRBV7-8
J gene: TRBJ1-3
clone size: -
CDR3 DNA: TGTGCCAGCAGCTTAGGGACAGGGTCCTCTGGAAACACCATATATTTT
CDR3 protein: CASSLGTGSSGNTIYF